Reported below is one T cell receptor beta chain. Its antigen remains unknown. The data belong to a study of cytomegalovirus exposure and HLA in healthy donors. The study, taken as a whole, reports: Highly shared variants forming one cluster were likely a sequencing artifact. Whilst most TCR sequences proved rare, a subset of public TCRs occurred across many donors. Earlier results showed most TCR beta V segments being productive about 87% or about 30% of the time.

The PCR ran on 60 Vbeta and 13 Jbeta primers. Repertoires were generated with immunoSEQ multiplex PCR, while TCRdb's copy carries only in-frame clones and drops some. Of roughly 190,000 clones in the sample, around 86% were seen once. The germline gives CDR1 MDHEN, CDR2 SYDVKM. The CDR3 spans 18 residues. Trimming at V came to 6 bases and at J to 3 bases, leaving 13 bases not matched to a gene. The receptor comes from a man under 40 in good health and CMV-seronegative. Sequenced input: PBMCs. The chain joins TRBV28 to TRBJ2-5; TRBD2 aligns across 13 bases. The CDR3 DNA sequence: TGTGCCAGCAGCGCCGGGACTAGCGGGAACGTTGCGGAAGAGACCCAGTACTTC. This sequence encodes CASSAGTSGNVAEETQYF.